This T cell receptor beta chain came from a study of response to subunit inactivated influenza vaccine. Study results and limitations: Authors suggested seasonal influenza vaccinations each recruit few new T cells.

CDR3 size: 16 residues. Looked up from germline, CDR1 is SGHRS and CDR2 is YFSETQ. V trimming: 2 bases; J trimming: 5 bases; junction bases outside the gene matches: 11. TCRdb reanalysed the RT-PCR reads using MiXCR and keeps one entry per CDR3 protein. Of around 790,000 distinct CDR3 sequences in the sample, around 20% are singletons; the top ten hold roughly 10%. At least ten counts were recorded for this clonotype. The antigen is unknown. The receptor's source is a man aged 50 or older who received an inactivated influenza vaccine. The rearrangement joins TRBV5-1 to TRBJ1-1; TRBD1 matches 8 bases. This specimen consisted of PBMCs from blood, obtained roughly 5 days after vaccination. The CDR3 nucleotides are TGCGCCAGCAGCTTAGACGTACAGGGGGGAGGGACTGAAGCTTTCTTT. Translated: CASSLDVQGGGTEAFF.